This T cell receptor (beta chain) was captured in a study of blood T cell repertoires in COVID-19 (dated by TCRdb to 2018 to 2020). Context from the whole study: The collaborator samples originated in the United States, Italy and Spain and spanned the acute and convalescent phases of COVID-19. The prospective study material was composed of cDNA or gDNA derived from T cells, B-cell-depleted T cells, or PBMCs. The dataset comprised deeply sampled blood TCRbeta repertoires from subjects exposed to, actively infected with, or recovered from COVID-19. The repertoires were released in a freely available public database meant as a resource for research on the immune response to SARS-CoV-2. The samples were drawn from the first 160 participants of the ongoing ImmuneRACE study and from 1,200 or so subjects provided by 6 global collaborators. A de-identified subject ID, COVID-19 status, age in years and sex were almost always included in the sample metadata. Where available, HLA class I and class II types were obtained from metadata supplied by the sample provider rather than from assay-based typing.

Points the paper makes about the study in general: The amount of clinical and demographic metadata varied by source and participant and was provided uncurated.

With regard to this clone: Its target antigen remains unknown. One base away there is no much larger clone; base qualities are not given.

TCRbeta CDR3 regions were amplified from genomic DNA using the immunoSEQ Assay, a bias-controlled multiplex PCR. For the original study's pipeline: Nucleated cell counts per sample were estimated from amplification of reference gene primers within the assay. To quantify the absolute abundance of each unique TCRbeta CDR3 rearrangement, sequence reads were collapsed and filtered. For each sample, productive Simpson clonality was calculated as the square root of Simpson's diversity index over productive rearrangements. This is the immuneACCESS table as TCRdb keeps it, with only in-frame sequences that have V and J called. A part of the clones is gone; compared with another copy, unresolved V genes explain less than half, and the rest is unexplained. V and J calls and clone size come straight from that table; D and trimming were deduced from the DNA. In this sample the table shows some 500,000 clones, about 89% of which occur a single time. The ten largest clones take up about 8.2% of the sample.

At one collaborating source in Seattle, patients were enrolled during active infection and were followed longitudinally through the course of disease. Each collaborating institution followed its own protocols to collect whole blood in K2EDTA tubes. For TCRbeta analysis, collaborators shipped samples in one of three forms: frozen whole blood, isolated PBMCs, or DNA extracted from either of those sample types. CDR1 and CDR2 are drawn from the germline V gene (reference sequence): SEHNR, FQNEAQ. The CDR3 numbers 15 residues from cysteine through phenylalanine. The retained sequence is limited to the CDR3, 45 bases, with the frame set at the first base. V has 5 bases trimmed and J has 4 bases trimmed; junction bases matching no gene number 4.

The rearranged segments are TRBV7-9 and TRBJ1-4, with 10 central nucleotides matching TRBD1. The sequence derives from a woman aged 50 to 65 with COVID-19, enrolled during active disease. The sequenced material came from peripheral blood. The sequenced DNA is TGTGCCAGCAGCCCGACAGGGGGCGGTAATGAAAAACTGTTTTTT. Its amino acids are CASSPTGGGNEKLFF.